The T cell receptor (beta chain) under discussion was sequenced for a study of blood T cell repertoires in COVID-19. For the study at large: Specimens from acute and convalescent COVID-19 originated in the United States, Italy and Spain. PBMCs, B-cell-depleted T cells, or T cells provided the cDNA or gDNA that made up the material.

Study processing details: The authors estimated nucleated cell counts from reference gene primer amplification. The table came from immunoSEQ multiplex PCR; TCRdb's copy has only in-frame clones and leaves some out. V and J calls and clone size are as listed in that table; D and trimming were resolved from the DNA. The table records roughly 320,000 clones, around 90% of them present only once. In germline, CDR1 is LGHNA, CDR2 YNFKEQ. Trimming stripped 3 bases from V and 0 bases from J, with 17 bases between. This CDR3 has 17 amino acids. The sequence was collected from a man in his 70s with acute or convalescent COVID-19. Sample: peripheral blood. The chain is built from TRBV4-2 and TRBJ1-2; TRBD1 might be the D (6 bases). The CDR3 spells CASSHRARGQANYGYTF. DNA for the CDR3: TGTGCCAGCAGCCATAGGGCCAGGGGCCAAGCTAACTATGGCTACACCTTC.